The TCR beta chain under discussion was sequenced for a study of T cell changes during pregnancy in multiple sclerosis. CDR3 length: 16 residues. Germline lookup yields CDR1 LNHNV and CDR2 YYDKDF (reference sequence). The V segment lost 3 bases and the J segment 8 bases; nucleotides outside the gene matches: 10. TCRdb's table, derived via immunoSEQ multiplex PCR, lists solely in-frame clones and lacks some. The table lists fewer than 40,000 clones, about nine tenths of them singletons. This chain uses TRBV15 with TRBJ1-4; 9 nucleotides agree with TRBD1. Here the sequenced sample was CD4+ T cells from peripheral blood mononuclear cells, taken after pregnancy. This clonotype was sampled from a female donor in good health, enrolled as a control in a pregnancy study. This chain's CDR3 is CATSRSGTGLYEKLFF. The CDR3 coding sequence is TGTGCCACCAGCAGGTCCGGGACAGGGTTATACGAAAAACTGTTTTTT.